This TCR beta chain was profiled in a study of brain metastases from non-small cell lung cancer. General study results and limits: Compared with their matched primary tumors, roughly two thirds of brain metastases showed expanded T-cell clones.

For this clone: Its matching antigen is unknown.

Sequencing was performed with immunoSEQ multiplex PCR; in TCRdb, only in-frame clones are kept and a portion is missing. The sample shows under 2,000 clones, around 84% of them seen only once. This CDR3 has 16 amino acids. Germline V gene lookup returns CDR1 MDHEN and CDR2 SYDVKM. The V and J ends lost 7 bases and 3 bases respectively, with 19 bases between them. The source material was primary lung tumor tissue. The rearrangement joins TRBV28 to TRBJ2-1; perhaps TRBD1 as D (6 bases). The receptor's source is a donor at least 40 years old with non-small cell lung cancer. The CDR3 nucleotides are TGTGCCAGCAAACCCCCTCCGAGGGGGAGCTACAATGAGCAGTTCTTC. It encodes CASKPPPRGSYNEQFF.